This T cell receptor (beta chain) was sequenced for a study of T cell changes during pregnancy in multiple sclerosis. Assay: immunoSEQ multiplex PCR; the TCRdb copy retains only in-frame clones and omits some. The repertoire has approximately 51,000 clones, 85% to 95% of them found once; the top ten carry about 0.56%. This receptor was obtained from a female donor with multiple sclerosis, enrolled in a pregnancy study. This sample comprised CD4+ T cells from peripheral blood mononuclear cells, obtained in the second trimester of pregnancy.

Here the CDR3 reads CAWSVVGEAFF. The CDR3 region has the DNA TGTGCCTGGAGTGTCGTCGGTGAAGCTTTCTTT. The V and J genes are TRBV30 and TRBJ1-1; D remains ambiguous. CDR1 GTSNPN and CDR2 SVGIG come from the germline V gene (reference sequence). V lost 0 bases to trimming and J lost 7 bases, with 6 bases between them. The CDR3 loop spans 11 amino acids.